This TCR beta chain came from a study of T-cell memory formation after mild COVID-19. A note on this clonotype: Antigen unknown.

Trimming left V 0 bases short and J 7 bases short, with 9 bases between. The CDR3 is made up of 13 amino acids. Regarding the study as a whole: Some SARS-CoV-2-responding clones were already detected in memory before infection.

5'RACE with constant-segment primers built TCRalpha and TCRbeta cDNA libraries with UMIs. TCRdb re-analysed the 5' RACE reads in MiXCR, keeping a single row per CDR3 protein. This sample has around 300,000 distinct CDR3 sequences, with 12% to 15% found just once. What was sequenced was PBMCs or a T cell subset sorted from them (not recorded which). The J gene is TRBJ2-5, the V gene TRBV23-1; no definite D call. TRBV23-1 is noted as an ORF with a role that remains uncertain. This receptor was obtained from a man aged 18 to 29 who had mild COVID-19 (a few samples of this study predate the infection). Cell type and time point are not known. CDR3 bases: TGCGCCAGCAGTCAATCTCCCCTAGGGACCCAGTACTTC. Its protein is CASSQSPLGTQYF.